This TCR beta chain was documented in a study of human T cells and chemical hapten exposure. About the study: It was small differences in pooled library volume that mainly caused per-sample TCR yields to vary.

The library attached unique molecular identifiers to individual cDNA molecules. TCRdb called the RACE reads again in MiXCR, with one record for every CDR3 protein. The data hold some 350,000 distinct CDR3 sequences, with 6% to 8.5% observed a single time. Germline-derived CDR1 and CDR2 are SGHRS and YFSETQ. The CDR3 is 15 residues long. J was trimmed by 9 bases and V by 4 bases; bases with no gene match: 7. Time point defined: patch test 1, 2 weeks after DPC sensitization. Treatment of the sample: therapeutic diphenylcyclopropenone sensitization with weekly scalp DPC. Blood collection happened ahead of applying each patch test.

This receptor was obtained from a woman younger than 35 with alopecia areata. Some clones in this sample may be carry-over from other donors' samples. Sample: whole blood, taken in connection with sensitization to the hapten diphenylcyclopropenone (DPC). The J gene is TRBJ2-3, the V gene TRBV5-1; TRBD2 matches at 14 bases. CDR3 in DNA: TGCGCCAGCAGCCCGACTAGCGGGGGGGCTCCGACGCAGTATTTT. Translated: CASSPTSGGAPTQYF. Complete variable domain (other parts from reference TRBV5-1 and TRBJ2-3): KAGVTQTPRYLIKTRGQQVTLSCSPISGHRSVSWYQQTPGQGLQFLFEYFSETQRNKGNFPGRFSGRQFSNSRSEMNVSTLELGDSALYLCASSPTSGGAPTQYFGPGTRLTVL.